The clone carrying this T cell receptor (beta chain) was seen a handful of times. Its antigen is as yet unknown. CDR3 length: 15 amino acids. The V end lost 5 bases, the J end lost 5 bases, and 18 bases lay between the germline ends. Germline V gives CDR1 ENHRY, CDR2 SYGVKD. This specimen belongs to a study of T-cell memory formation after mild COVID-19. Findings and caveats of the study: Later expanders leaned CD4+, whereas day 15 to 85 contracting clones were balanced CD4/CD8.

Constant-segment primers were used for 5'RACE, and the resulting TCR alpha and TCR beta cDNA libraries carried sample barcodes and UMIs. TCRdb re-called the 5' RACE reads through MiXCR, storing one row per CDR3 protein. The sample records 450,000 to 650,000 distinct CDR3 sequences, around 17% being singletons. This sequence joins TRBV10-3 and TRBJ2-5; D uncertain. Specimen: PBMCs or a T cell subset sorted from them (not recorded which). The receptor was derived from an adult woman who had mild COVID-19 (a few samples of this study predate the infection). Cell type and time point are not known. CDR3 coding DNA: TGTGCCATCAGTTTGGTCCCCAGTGGACGGGAGACCCAGTACTTC. This translates into CAISLVPSGRETQYF.